These 6 T cell receptor beta chains originate from one sample sequenced in a study of T cell responses to AZD1222 COVID-19 vaccine. Assay used: immunoSEQ multiplex PCR; TCRdb lists only in-frame clones, some missing. The sample carries approximately 100,000 clones, 90% recorded once. Sample: peripheral blood, taken on day 0 of AZD1222 vaccination. These receptors all come from an adult in good health.

The rearrangement links TRBV5-5 to TRBJ1-2, with D unclear. Trimming cost V 0 bases and J 0 bases, with 9 bases left between them. CDR1 and CDR2 (germline): SGHKS, YYEKEE (reference sequence). The CDR3 has 15 residues. The CDR3 here is CASSLGNRANYGYTF. CDR3 coding DNA: TGTGCCAGCAGCTTGGGAAACAGAGCTAACTATGGCTACACCTTC. The whole variable domain, filled in from reference TRBV5-5 and TRBJ1-2, reads DAGVTQSPTHLIKTRGQQVTLRCSPISGHKSVSWYQQVLGQGPQFIFQYYEKEERGRGNFPDRFSARQFPNYSSELNVNALLLGDSALYLCASSLGNRANYGYTFGSGTRLTVV.

The chain joins TRBV5-1 to TRBJ2-7; TRBD2 agrees at 12 bases. V lost 4 bases to trimming and J lost 1 base; unmatched junction nucleotides: 9. Germline CDR1 SGHRS, CDR2 YFSETQ. The CDR3 contains 17 residues. This CDR3 reads CASSTGTSGQISYEQYF. Here the CDR3 DNA reads TGCGCCAGCAGCACTGGGACTAGCGGGCAGATATCCTACGAGCAGTACTTC.

The chain has TRBV11-2 and TRBJ2-3; D gene ambiguous. The length of the CDR3 is 12 residues. Trimming removed 2 bases from V and 4 bases from J, with 4 bases in between. The germline V gene has CDR1 SGHAT and CDR2 FQNNGV. The CDR3 sequence is CASSLQADTQYF. The CDR3 nucleotides read TGTGCCAGCAGCTTACAGGCAGATACGCAGTATTTT.

CDR3 amino acids: CASSGVTSGGTDTQYF. The CDR3 nucleotides are TGTGCCAGTAGTGGGGTGACTAGCGGGGGGACAGATACGCAGTATTTT. The chain is built from TRBV19 and TRBJ2-3; 13 nucleotides align to TRBD2. CDR3 length equals 16 residues. The germline CDR1 and CDR2 sequences are LNHDA and SQIVND (reference sequence). V gave up 5 bases and J gave up 3 bases; unmatched junction bases: 5.

The V gene is TRBV6-4, the J gene TRBJ1-2; 7 nucleotides align to TRBD1. CDR3 size: 16 residues. Germline V lookup: CDR1 MRHNA, CDR2 SNTAGT. Trimming cost V 3 bases and J 0 bases; bases outside gene matches: 7. CDR3 sequence (DNA): TGTGCCAGCAGTGAAGGTCCCGGGACAGCTAACTATGGCTACACCTTC. Protein: CASSEGPGTANYGYTF.

This chain connects TRBV4-1 to TRBJ1-2; weak D call: TRBD1 (5 bases). The length of the CDR3 is 15 residues. The germline V and J ends were trimmed by 1 base and 0 bases, with 9 bases remaining between them. CDR1 is MGHRA and CDR2 is YSYEKL in the germline V gene. CDR3 sequence reads: CASSQVTDANYGYTF. The CDR3 DNA sequence: TGCGCCAGCAGCCAAGTGACAGACGCTAACTATGGCTACACCTTC.